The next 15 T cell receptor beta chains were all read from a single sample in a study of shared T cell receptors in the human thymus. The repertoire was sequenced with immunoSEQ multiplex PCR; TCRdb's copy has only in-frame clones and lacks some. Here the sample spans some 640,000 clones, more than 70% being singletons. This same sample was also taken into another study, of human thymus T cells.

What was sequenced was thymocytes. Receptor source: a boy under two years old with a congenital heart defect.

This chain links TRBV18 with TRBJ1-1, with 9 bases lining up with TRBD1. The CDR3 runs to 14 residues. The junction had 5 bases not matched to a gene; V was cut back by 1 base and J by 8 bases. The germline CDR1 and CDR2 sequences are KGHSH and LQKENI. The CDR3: CASSPRRDRDEAFF. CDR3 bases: TGTGCCAGCTCACCACGTCGGGACAGGGACGAAGCTTTCTTT. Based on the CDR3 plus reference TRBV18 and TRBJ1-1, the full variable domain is NAGVMQNPRHLVRRRGQEARLRCSPMKGHSHVYWYRQLPEEGLKFMVYLQKENIIDESGMPKERFSAEFPKEGPSILRIQQVVRGDSAAYFCASSPRRDRDEAFFGQGTRLTVV.

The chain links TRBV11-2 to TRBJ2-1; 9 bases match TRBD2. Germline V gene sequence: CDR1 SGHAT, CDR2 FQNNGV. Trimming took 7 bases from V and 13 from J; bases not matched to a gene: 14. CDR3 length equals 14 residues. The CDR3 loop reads CASTPRGRGGAQFF. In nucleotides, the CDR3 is TGTGCCAGCACACCTCGGGGTCGCGGGGGGGCTCAGTTCTTC.

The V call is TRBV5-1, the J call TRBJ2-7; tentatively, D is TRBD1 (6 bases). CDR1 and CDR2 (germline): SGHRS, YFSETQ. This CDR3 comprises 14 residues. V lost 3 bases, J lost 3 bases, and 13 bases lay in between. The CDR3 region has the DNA TGCGCCAGCAGCTGGGACATTCCAGACTACGAGCAGTACTTC. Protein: CASSWDIPDYEQYF.

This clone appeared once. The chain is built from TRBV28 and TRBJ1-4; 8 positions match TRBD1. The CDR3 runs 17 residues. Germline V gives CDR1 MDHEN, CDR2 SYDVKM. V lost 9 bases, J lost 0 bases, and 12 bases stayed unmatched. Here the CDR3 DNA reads TGTGCCAGTAGAGGACAGGGAATGAGTGCAACTAATGAAAAACTGTTTTTT. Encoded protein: CASRGQGMSATNEKLFF.

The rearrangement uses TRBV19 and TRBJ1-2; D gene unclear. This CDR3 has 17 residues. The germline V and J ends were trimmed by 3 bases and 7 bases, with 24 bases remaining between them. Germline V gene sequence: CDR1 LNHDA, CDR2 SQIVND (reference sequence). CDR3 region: CASSIDYRSRGRGGYTF. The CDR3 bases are TGTGCCAGTAGTATTGACTACAGAAGCCGAGGGCGGGGTGGCTACACCTTC.

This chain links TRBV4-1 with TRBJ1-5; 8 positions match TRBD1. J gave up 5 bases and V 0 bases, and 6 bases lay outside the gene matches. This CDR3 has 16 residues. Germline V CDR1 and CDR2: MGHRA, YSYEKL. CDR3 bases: TGCGCCAGCAGCCAAGATTGGCCAGGGGGCGATCAGCCCCAGCATTTT. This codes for CASSQDWPGGDQPQHF.

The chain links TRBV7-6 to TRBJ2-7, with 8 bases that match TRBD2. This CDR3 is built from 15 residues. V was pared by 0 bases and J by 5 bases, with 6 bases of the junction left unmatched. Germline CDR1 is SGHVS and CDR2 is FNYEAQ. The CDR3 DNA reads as TGTGCCAGCAGCTTAGCTGGCGGGAGGTATCACGAGCAGTACTTC. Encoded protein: CASSLAGGRYHEQYF.

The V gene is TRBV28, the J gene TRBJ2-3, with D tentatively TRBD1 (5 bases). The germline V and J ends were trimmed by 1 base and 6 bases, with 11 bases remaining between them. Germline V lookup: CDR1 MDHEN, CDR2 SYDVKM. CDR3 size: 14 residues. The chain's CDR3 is CASSLSQGSDTQYF. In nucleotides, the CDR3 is TGTGCCAGCAGTTTATCCCAGGGCTCGGATACGCAGTATTTT.

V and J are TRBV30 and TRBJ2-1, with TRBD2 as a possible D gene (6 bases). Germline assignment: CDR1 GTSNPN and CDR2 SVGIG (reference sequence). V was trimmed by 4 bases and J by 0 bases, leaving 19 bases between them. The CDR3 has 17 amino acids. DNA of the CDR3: TGTGCCTGGATAGGGGCGGGGACTCCAAGCTCCTACAATGAGCAGTTCTTC. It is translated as CAWIGAGTPSSYNEQFF. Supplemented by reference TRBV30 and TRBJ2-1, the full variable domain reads SQTIHQWPATLVQPVGSPLSLECTVEGTSNPNLYWYRQAAGRGLQLLFYSVGIGQISSEVPQNLSASRPQDRQFILSSKKLLLSDSGFYLCAWIGAGTPSSYNEQFFGPGTRLTVL.

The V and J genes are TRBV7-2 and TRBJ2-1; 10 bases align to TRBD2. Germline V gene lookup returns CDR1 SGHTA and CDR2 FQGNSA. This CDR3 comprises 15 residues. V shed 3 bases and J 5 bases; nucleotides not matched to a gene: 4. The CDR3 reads CASSFSGGPHNEQFF. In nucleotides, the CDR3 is TGTGCCAGCAGCTTTAGCGGGGGGCCCCACAATGAGCAGTTCTTC.

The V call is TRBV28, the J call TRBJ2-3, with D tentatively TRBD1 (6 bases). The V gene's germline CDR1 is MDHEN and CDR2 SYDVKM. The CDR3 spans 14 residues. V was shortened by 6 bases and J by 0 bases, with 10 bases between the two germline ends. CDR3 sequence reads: CASRRQGSTDTQYF. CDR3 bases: TGTGCCAGCAGGCGGCAGGGGAGCACAGATACGCAGTATTTT.

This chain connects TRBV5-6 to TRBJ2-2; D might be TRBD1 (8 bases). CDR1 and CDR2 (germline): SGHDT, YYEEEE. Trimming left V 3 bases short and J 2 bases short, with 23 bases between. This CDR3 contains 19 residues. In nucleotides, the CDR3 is TGTGCCAGCAGCTACAGGGGGGGACTGCCTTTCCTAAACACCGGGGAGCTGTTTTTT. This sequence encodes CASSYRGGLPFLNTGELFF.

CDR3 bases: TGTGCCAGCAGCCCGACCCGAGGTTTTGAAGCTTTCTTT. Translating gives CASSPTRGFEAFF. The chain recombines TRBV14 with TRBJ1-1; D is ambiguous. The CDR3 is 13 residues long. The germline CDR1 and CDR2 sequences are SGHDN and FVKESK. The V gene lost 4 bases and the J gene lost 7 bases, with 13 bases spanning the gap.

The DNA of the CDR3 is TGCGCCAGCAGCGTGTCCCCAACGAACACCGGGGAGCTGTTTTTT. Its protein product is CASSVSPTNTGELFF. The chain couples TRBV5-1 to TRBJ2-2; D ambiguous. Germline lookup yields CDR1 SGHRS and CDR2 YFSETQ. V lost 4 bases, J lost 0 bases, and 10 bases lay in between. The CDR3 spans 15 residues.

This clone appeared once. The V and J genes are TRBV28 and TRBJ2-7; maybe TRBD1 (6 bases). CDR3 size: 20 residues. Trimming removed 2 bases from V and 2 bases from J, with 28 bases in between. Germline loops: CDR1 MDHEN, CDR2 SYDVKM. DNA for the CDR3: TGTGCCAGCAGTTTAACGCCTTCCAGGGGCCACCCATTATTACCCTACGAGCAGTACTTC. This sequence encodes CASSLTPSRGHPLLPYEQYF.